This T cell receptor (beta chain) was sequenced for a study of shared clonotypes between healthy human individuals. Method: immunoSEQ multiplex PCR; TCRdb's copy keeps in-frame clones and lacks some. The repertoire consists of roughly 2 million clones, with around 95% occurring once and the leading ten covering around 0.13%. Trimming took 4 bases from V and 5 from J, leaving 18 bases between them. The CDR3 loop spans 16 amino acids. CDR1 SGHRS and CDR2 YFSETQ come from the germline V gene. What was sequenced was naive CD4+ T cells sorted from blood. Sample subset: CD45RA+ positively selected. The origin of this receptor is a young man in good health. The chain combines TRBV5-1 with TRBJ2-2; possible D gene TRBD1, 6 bases. The CDR3 reads CASSPWTDFRTGELFF. DNA of the CDR3: TGCGCCAGCAGCCCTTGGACAGACTTTAGGACCGGGGAGCTGTTTTTT. The full variable domain, in which reference TRBV5-1 and TRBJ2-2 provide the parts outside the CDR3, is KAGVTQTPRYLIKTRGQQVTLSCSPISGHRSVSWYQQTPGQGLQFLFEYFSETQRNKGNFPGRFSGRQFSNSRSEMNVSTLELGDSALYLCASSPWTDFRTGELFFGEGSRLTVL.